This T cell receptor (beta chain) was found in a study of cytomegalovirus exposure and HLA in healthy donors. Study-level results: Later analysis indicated greater clonal expansion among HLA-associated TCR beta chains than among equally common other chains.

The CDR3 runs 13 residues. Trimming removed 0 bases from V and 1 base from J, with 5 bases in between. The V gene's germline CDR1 is SGHNT and CDR2 YYREEE (reference sequence). This clone was detected a few times. The antigen is undetermined. The identical CDR3 is also encoded by other nucleotide sequences in the sample. The study ran its PCR with 60 Vbeta and 13 Jbeta primers. Only in-frame clones appear in the TCRdb table, and some are missing; sequencing was by immunoSEQ multiplex PCR. Of more than 130,000 clones in the sample, 73% are singletons; the top ten hold 13% to 15%. The V and J genes are TRBV5-4 and TRBJ2-7, with no clear D. The material sequenced was PBMCs. This receptor was obtained from a human donor in good health. The CDR3 nucleotides read TGTGCCAGCAGCTTGGCAGGTTCCTACGAGCAGTACTTC. This sequence encodes CASSLAGSYEQYF. The variable domain in full, completed from reference TRBV5-4 and TRBJ2-7, reads ETGVTQSPTHLIKTRGQQVTLRCSSQSGHNTVSWYQQALGQGPQFIFQYYREEENGRGNFPPRFSGLQFPNYSSELNVNALELDDSALYLCASSLAGSYEQYFGPGTRLTVT.